The rows below give T cell receptor beta chains drawn from one sample of a study of blood T cell repertoires in COVID-19. Profiled with immunoSEQ multiplex PCR; TCRdb holds only in-frame clones, not every one. This table holds 340,000 or so clones, around 87% found once. The specimen was peripheral blood. These receptors came from a man aged 45-60 years with active or convalescent COVID-19. Both conserved end residues are trimmed from each CDR3. Each record gives: V gene, J gene, CDR3 protein.

TRBV19	TRBJ1-5	ASSMGQSNQPQH
TRBV6-4	TRBJ2-5	ASSLPPGPAGDRPQETQY
TRBV24-1	TRBJ2-3	ATSSIYEGQY
TRBV28	TRBJ1-4	ASSFRGFGEKLF
TRBV2	TRBJ2-7	ASGRGLAGGLEQY
TRBV18	TRBJ1-2	ASSQVQGQGQDNYGYT
TRBV5-6	TRBJ1-2	ASSLGASRVGLSAGYT
TRBV6-5	TRBJ1-1	ASSLSQVGEAF
TRBV24-1	TRBJ1-5	ATSESKGNQPQH
TRBV30	TRBJ2-7	AWSLPGNQQY
TRBV28	TRBJ1-5	ASSYMGGQPQH
TRBV30	TRBJ1-3	AWTNLGSSGNTIY
TRBV7-3	TRBJ2-1	ASSSGTSGYNEQF
TRBV19	TRBJ1-5	ASSKDRGRVTNQPQH
TRBV5-1	TRBJ1-2	ASSLAGQGVNGYT
TRBV9	TRBJ1-1	ASSPRDRHNPEAF
TRBV2	TRBJ1-4	ASSEGAGATNEKLF
TRBV7-4	TRBJ1-5	ASSPHGTGNQPQH
TRBV13	TRBJ1-3	ASTAPGPGNTIY